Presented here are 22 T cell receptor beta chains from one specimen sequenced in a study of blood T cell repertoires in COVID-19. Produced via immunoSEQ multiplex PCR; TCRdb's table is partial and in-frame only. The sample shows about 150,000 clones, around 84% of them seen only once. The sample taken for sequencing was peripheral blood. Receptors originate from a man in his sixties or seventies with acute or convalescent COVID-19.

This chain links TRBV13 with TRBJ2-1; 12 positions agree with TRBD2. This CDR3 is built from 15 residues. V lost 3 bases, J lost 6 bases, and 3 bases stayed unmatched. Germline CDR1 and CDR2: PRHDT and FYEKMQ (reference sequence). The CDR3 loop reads CASSFLAGGLNEQFF. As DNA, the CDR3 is TGTGCCAGCAGCTTTCTAGCGGGGGGGCTCAATGAGCAGTTCTTC.

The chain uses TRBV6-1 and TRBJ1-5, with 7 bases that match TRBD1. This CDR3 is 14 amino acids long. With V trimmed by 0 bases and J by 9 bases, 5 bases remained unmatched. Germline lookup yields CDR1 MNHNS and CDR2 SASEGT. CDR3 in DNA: TGTGCCAGCAGTGAAGCCTCTACAGGGGCGCCCCAGCATTTT. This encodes CASSEASTGAPQHF.

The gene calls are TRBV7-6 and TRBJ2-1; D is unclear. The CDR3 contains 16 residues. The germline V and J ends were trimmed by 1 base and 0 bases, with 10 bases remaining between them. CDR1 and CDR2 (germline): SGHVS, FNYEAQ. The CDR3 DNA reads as TGTGCCAGCAGCTTAGAGGCGCGGAGCTCCTACAATGAGCAGTTCTTC. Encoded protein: CASSLEARSSYNEQFF. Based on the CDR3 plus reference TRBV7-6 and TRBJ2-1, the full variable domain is GAGVSQSPRYKVTKRGQDVALRCDPISGHVSLYWYRQALGQGPEFLTYFNYEAQQDKSGLPNDRFSAERPEGSISTLTIQRTEQRDSAMYRCASSLEARSSYNEQFFGPGTRLTVL.

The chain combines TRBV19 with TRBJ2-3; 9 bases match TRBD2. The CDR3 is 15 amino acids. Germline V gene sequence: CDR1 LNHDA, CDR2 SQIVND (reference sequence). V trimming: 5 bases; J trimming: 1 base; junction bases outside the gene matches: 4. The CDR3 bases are TGTGCCAGTAGTCAGACTAGCGGACGCACAGATACGCAGTATTTT. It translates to CASSQTSGRTDTQYF.

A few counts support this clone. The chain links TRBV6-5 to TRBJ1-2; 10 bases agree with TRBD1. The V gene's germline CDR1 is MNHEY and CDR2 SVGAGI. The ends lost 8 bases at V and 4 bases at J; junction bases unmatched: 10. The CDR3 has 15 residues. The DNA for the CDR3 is TGTGCCAGCGTACGACAGGGGGCGGAAGGCTATGGCTACACCTTC. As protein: CASVRQGAEGYGYTF.

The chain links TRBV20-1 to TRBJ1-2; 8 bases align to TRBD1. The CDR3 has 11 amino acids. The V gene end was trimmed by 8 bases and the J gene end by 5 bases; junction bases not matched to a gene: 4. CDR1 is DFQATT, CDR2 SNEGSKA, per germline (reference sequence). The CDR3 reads CSRTGPYGYTF. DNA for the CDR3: TGCAGTCGGACAGGGCCTTATGGCTACACCTTC.

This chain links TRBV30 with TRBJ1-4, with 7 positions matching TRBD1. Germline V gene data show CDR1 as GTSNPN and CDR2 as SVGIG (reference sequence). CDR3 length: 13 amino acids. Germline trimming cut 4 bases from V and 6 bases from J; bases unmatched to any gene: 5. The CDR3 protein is CAWTRGRDEKLFF. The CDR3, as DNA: TGTGCCTGGACAAGGGGGCGAGATGAAAAACTGTTTTTT.

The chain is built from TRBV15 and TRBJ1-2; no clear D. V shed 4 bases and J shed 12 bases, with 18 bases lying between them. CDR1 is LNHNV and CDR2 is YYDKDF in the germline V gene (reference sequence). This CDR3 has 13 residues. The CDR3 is CATSIVLGGVDTF. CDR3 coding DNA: TGTGCCACCAGCATTGTTTTAGGCGGAGTTGACACCTTC.

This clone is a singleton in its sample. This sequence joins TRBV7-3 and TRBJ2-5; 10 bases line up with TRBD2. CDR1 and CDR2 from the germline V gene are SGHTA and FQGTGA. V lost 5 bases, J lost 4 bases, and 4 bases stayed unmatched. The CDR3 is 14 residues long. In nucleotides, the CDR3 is TGTGCCAGCAGCCCGGGACTAGCGTCAGAGACCCAGTACTTC. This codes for CASSPGLASETQYF. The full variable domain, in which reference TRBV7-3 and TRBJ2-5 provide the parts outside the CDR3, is GAGVSQTPSNKVTEKGKYVELRCDPISGHTALYWYRQSLGQGPEFLIYFQGTGAADDSGLPNDRFFAVRPEGSVSTLKIQRTERGDSAVYLCASSPGLASETQYFGPGTRLLVL.

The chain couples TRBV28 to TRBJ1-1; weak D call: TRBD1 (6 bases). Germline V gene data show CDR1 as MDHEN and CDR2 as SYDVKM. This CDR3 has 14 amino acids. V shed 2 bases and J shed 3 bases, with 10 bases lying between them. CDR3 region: CASSLGQFYTEAFF. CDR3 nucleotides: TGTGCCAGCAGTTTAGGACAGTTTTACACTGAAGCTTTCTTT.

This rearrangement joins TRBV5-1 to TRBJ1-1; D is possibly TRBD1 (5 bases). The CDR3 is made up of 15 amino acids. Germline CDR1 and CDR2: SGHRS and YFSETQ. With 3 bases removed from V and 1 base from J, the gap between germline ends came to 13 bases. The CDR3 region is CASSSYRLPNTEAFF. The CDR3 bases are TGCGCCAGCAGCTCCTACAGGCTCCCGAACACTGAAGCTTTCTTT.

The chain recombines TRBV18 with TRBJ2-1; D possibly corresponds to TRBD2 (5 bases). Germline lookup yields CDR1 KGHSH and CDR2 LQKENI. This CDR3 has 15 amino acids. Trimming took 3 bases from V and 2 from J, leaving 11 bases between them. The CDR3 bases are TGTGCCAGCTCACCTAGCGCCGCAACCTACAATGAGCAGTTCTTC. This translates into CASSPSAATYNEQFF. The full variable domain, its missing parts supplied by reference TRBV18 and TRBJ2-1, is NAGVMQNPRHLVRRRGQEARLRCSPMKGHSHVYWYRQLPEEGLKFMVYLQKENIIDESGMPKERFSAEFPKEGPSILRIQQVVRGDSAAYFCASSPSAATYNEQFFGPGTRLTVL.

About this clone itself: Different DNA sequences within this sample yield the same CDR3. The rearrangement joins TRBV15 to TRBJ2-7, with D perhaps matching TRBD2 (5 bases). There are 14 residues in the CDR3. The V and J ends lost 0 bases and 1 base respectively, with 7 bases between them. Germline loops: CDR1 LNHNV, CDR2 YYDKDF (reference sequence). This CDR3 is CATSRDRGSYEQYF. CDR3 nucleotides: TGTGCCACCAGCAGAGACCGGGGTTCCTACGAGCAGTACTTC.

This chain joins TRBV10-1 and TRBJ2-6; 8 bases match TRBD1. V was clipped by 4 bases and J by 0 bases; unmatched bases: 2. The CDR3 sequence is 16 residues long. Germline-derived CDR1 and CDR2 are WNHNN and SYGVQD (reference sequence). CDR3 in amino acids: CASSGDRPSGANVLTF. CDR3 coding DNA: TGCGCCAGCAGTGGGGACAGGCCCTCTGGGGCCAACGTCCTGACTTTC.

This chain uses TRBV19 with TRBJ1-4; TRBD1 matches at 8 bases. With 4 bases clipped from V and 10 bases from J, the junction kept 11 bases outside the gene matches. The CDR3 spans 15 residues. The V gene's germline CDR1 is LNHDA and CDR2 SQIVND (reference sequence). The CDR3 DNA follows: TGTGCCAGTAGTAGAGCGGACAGGGCCTTGGGAAAACTGTTTTTT. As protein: CASSRADRALGKLFF.

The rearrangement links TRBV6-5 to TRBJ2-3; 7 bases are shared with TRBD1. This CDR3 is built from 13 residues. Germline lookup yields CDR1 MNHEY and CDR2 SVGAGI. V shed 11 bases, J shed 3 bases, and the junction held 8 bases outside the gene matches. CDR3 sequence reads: CASRDRGTDTQYF. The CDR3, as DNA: TGTGCCTCCCGGGACAGAGGGACAGATACGCAGTATTTT.

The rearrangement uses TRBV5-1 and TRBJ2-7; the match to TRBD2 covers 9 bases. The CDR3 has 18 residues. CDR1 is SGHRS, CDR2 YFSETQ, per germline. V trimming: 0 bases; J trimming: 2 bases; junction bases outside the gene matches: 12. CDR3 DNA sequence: TGCGCCAGCAGCTTGGCCCCGGGGGCTAGCGGGGTAACCTACGAGCAGTACTTC. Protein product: CASSLAPGASGVTYEQYF.

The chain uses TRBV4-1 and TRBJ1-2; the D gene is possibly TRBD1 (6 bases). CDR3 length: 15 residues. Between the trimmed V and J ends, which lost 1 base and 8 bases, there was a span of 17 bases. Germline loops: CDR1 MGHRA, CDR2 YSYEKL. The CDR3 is CASSQVGGRGRGYTF. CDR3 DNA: TGCGCCAGCAGCCAAGTCGGGGGGCGAGGAAGAGGCTACACCTTC.

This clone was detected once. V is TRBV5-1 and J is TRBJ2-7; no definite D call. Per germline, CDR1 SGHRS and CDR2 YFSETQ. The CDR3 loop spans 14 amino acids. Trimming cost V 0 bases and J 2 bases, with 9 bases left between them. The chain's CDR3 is CASSLGSEAYEQYF. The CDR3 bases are TGCGCCAGCAGCTTGGGGTCAGAAGCCTACGAGCAGTACTTC.

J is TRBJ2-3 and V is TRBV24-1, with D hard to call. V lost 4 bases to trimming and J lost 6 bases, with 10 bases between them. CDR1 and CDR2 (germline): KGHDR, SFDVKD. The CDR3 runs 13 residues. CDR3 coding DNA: TGTGCCACCAGTGACTCCGTCGGGGATACGCAGTATTTT. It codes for CATSDSVGDTQYF.

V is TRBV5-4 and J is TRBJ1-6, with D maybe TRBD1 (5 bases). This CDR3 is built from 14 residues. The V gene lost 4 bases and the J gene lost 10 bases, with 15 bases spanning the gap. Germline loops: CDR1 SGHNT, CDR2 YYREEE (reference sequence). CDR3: CASSTFTPGSPLHF. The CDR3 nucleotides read TGTGCCAGCAGCACCTTCACCCCAGGGTCACCCCTCCACTTT.

CDR3 sequence: CASSPTSGSPETQYF. CDR3 coding DNA: TGTGCCAGCAGTCCGACTAGCGGGAGCCCAGAGACCCAGTACTTC. V and J are TRBV6-5 and TRBJ2-5; 12 bases are shared with TRBD2. In germline, CDR1 is MNHEY, CDR2 SVGAGI. This CDR3 spans 15 amino acids. J lost 4 bases, V lost 5 bases, and 5 bases had no gene match.